Below, 17 T cell receptor beta chains from the same sample are listed, as sequenced in a study of blood T cell repertoires in COVID-19. Libraries were prepared by immunoSEQ multiplex PCR; TCRdb keeps only in-frame clonotypes and omits some of them. Of some 320,000 clones listed, around 88% are singletons. Material: peripheral blood. The origin of the receptors is a woman in her 30s who had recovered from COVID-19.

In DNA form, the CDR3 reads TGTGCCAGCAGCTTAGGGAGAGCGGGGGGGCACGTCGTGCAGTTCTTC. Translated: CASSLGRAGGHVVQFF. The chain recombines TRBV11-3 with TRBJ2-1; 10 nucleotides line up with TRBD2. CDR1 and CDR2 from the germline V gene are SGHNT and YENEEA. Unmatched junction bases numbered 12, after V lost 1 base and J lost 12 bases. This CDR3 has 16 residues.

The rearrangement links TRBV24-1 to TRBJ2-1, with 11 bases that match TRBD1. The germline V gene has CDR1 KGHDR and CDR2 SFDVKD. The CDR3 is 17 amino acids. Losses at the gene ends were 4 bases for V and 0 bases for J; bases not matched to a gene: 4. The CDR3 spells CATSDWGQGGSYNEQFF. The CDR3 nucleotides are TGTGCCACCAGTGACTGGGGACAGGGGGGCTCCTACAATGAGCAGTTCTTC.

This rearrangement joins TRBV13 to TRBJ2-5; TRBD2 aligns across 7 bases. Germline V lookup: CDR1 PRHDT, CDR2 FYEKMQ (reference sequence). This CDR3 contains 16 residues. Trimming took 1 base from V and 2 from J; bases not matched to a gene: 7. DNA for the CDR3: TGTGCCAGCAGCTTAGTTTACCAGGGAGGGCAAGAGACCCAGTACTTC. This sequence encodes CASSLVYQGGQETQYF. Based on the CDR3 plus reference TRBV13 and TRBJ2-5, the full variable domain is AAGVIQSPRHLIKEKRETATLKCYPIPRHDTVYWYQQGPGQDPQFLISFYEKMQSDKGSIPDRFSAQQFSDYHSELNMSSLELGDSALYFCASSLVYQGGQETQYFGPGTRLLVL.

The chain links TRBV5-1 to TRBJ1-1; D is unclear. The V gene's germline CDR1 is SGHRS and CDR2 YFSETQ. The germline V and J ends were trimmed by 5 bases and 1 base, with 18 bases remaining between them. This CDR3 has 16 amino acids. CDR3 nucleotides: TGCGCCAGCAGGTGGTTGGTAGACTCACCGAACACTGAAGCTTTCTTT. Translating it yields CASRWLVDSPNTEAFF.

This rearrangement joins TRBV19 to TRBJ1-2; D may be TRBD1 (5 bases). Germline lookup yields CDR1 LNHDA and CDR2 SQIVND (reference sequence). Trimming shortened V by 10 bases and J by 4 bases, and 16 bases separated the two germline ends. CDR3 length: 13 amino acids. CDR3 protein: CATRDSKGYGYTF. CDR3 DNA sequence: TGTGCCACCAGGGACTCTAAGGGCTATGGCTACACCTTC. Full variable domain (remainder filled in from reference TRBV19 and TRBJ1-2): DGGITQSPKYLFRKEGQNVTLSCEQNLNHDAMYWYRQDPGQGLRLIYYSQIVNDFQKGDIAEGYSVSREKKESFPLTVTSAQKNPTAFYLCATRDSKGYGYTFGSGTRLTVV.

This rearrangement joins TRBV5-1 to TRBJ2-5; 7 positions agree with TRBD1. Per germline, CDR1 SGHRS and CDR2 YFSETQ. After removal of 7 bases from V and 5 bases from J, the junction contained 8 bases not matched to a gene. This CDR3 is 13 amino acids long. DNA for the CDR3: TGCGCCAGCGCGACAGGGCCGGGGGAGACCCAGTACTTC. Translated, it gives CASATGPGETQYF.

Worth noting for this clone: A read error may account for a junction end that differs from germline. The chain recombines TRBV7-9 with TRBJ2-7, with 7 bases that match TRBD1. The CDR3 totals 12 residues. Germline assignment: CDR1 SEHNR and CDR2 FQNEAQ (reference sequence). DNA of the CDR3: TGTGCCAGCAGCCCCCAGGGACAGACCCGACACTTC. Protein: CASSPQGQTRHF.

The chain uses TRBV29-1 and TRBJ2-1; the match to TRBD2 covers 14 bases. Trimming cost V 3 bases and J 0 bases; bases outside gene matches: 4. Per the germline V gene, CDR1 is SQVTM and CDR2 is ANQGSEA. This CDR3 contains 17 residues. Here the CDR3 reads CSVDGTSGSSSYNEQFF. CDR3 in DNA: TGCAGCGTTGACGGGACTAGCGGGAGTAGCTCCTACAATGAGCAGTTCTTC.

The chain carries TRBV10-1 and TRBJ2-2; D is possibly TRBD1 (5 bases). Looked up from germline, CDR1 is WNHNN and CDR2 is SYGVQD (reference sequence). This CDR3 spans 16 amino acids. Trimming cost V 0 bases and J 1 base, with 9 bases left between them. This CDR3 is CASSESARVNTGELFF. CDR3 DNA sequence: TGCGCCAGCAGTGAGTCAGCCAGGGTGAACACCGGGGAGCTGTTTTTT.

V is TRBV9 and J is TRBJ1-3; no clear D gene. Trimming left V 3 bases short and J 0 bases short, with 7 bases between. The germline V gene encodes CDR1 SGDLS and CDR2 YYNGEE. This CDR3 region has 14 residues. The CDR3 here is CASSGMSSGNTIYF. As DNA, the CDR3 is TGTGCCAGCAGCGGAATGAGCTCTGGAAACACCATATATTTT.

The chain's CDR3 is CASSQVFSGANVLTF. As DNA, the CDR3 is TGTGCCAGCAGCCAAGTCTTTTCTGGGGCCAACGTCCTGACTTTC. The chain recombines TRBV3-1 (or the pseudogene TRBV3-2) with TRBJ2-6; D ambiguous. The length of the CDR3 is 15 residues. Trimming shortened V by 1 base and J by 1 base, and 5 bases separated the two germline ends. Germline V gene sequence: CDR1 LGHDT, CDR2 YNNKEL (reference sequence).

The rearrangement links TRBV28 to TRBJ2-5; TRBD2 agrees at 10 bases. This CDR3 is built from 17 residues. Per the germline V gene, CDR1 is MDHEN and CDR2 is SYDVKM. V trimming: 5 bases; J trimming: 6 bases; junction bases outside the gene matches: 15. The CDR3: CASSEGTITSGEQTQYF. CDR3 nucleotide sequence: TGTGCCAGCAGTGAGGGGACAATCACTAGCGGGGAACAGACCCAGTACTTC.

About this clone: The same CDR3 is also encoded by other DNA sequences in this sample. The CDR3 loop reads CATSGQGATGELFF. The CDR3 region has the DNA TGTGCCACCAGCGGACAGGGGGCCACCGGGGAGCTGTTTTTT. The chain is built from TRBV24-1 and TRBJ2-2; 11 bases map to TRBD1. The J segment lost 4 bases and the V segment lost 7 bases, leaving 1 base of the junction unmatched. This CDR3 comprises 14 residues. CDR1 and CDR2 (germline): KGHDR, SFDVKD.

This clone showed up just a few times. The chain joins TRBV27 to TRBJ2-6; TRBD1 is a possible D gene (5 bases). V shed 6 bases and J shed 4 bases, with 10 bases lying between them. From germline, CDR1 is MNHEY and CDR2 SMNVEV (reference sequence). This CDR3 has 14 residues. The CDR3, as DNA: TGTGCCAGCAGCAGGGATCCCGGGGCCAACGTCCTGACTTTC. This gives the protein CASSRDPGANVLTF.

This chain joins TRBV12-3 or TRBV12-4 and TRBJ2-7; D is possibly TRBD2 (5 bases). V was clipped by 5 bases and J by 6 bases, with 14 bases between them. The CDR3 length is 13 residues. CDR3 residues: CASSPPGAGEQYF. In DNA, the CDR3 is TGTGCCAGCAGTCCCCCCGGCGCGGGCGAGCAGTACTTC.

This clone was seen just once. The chain links TRBV7-8 to TRBJ2-5; a possible D gene is TRBD1 (6 bases). V dropped 2 bases and J dropped 2 bases, with 9 bases sitting between them. CDR3 length equals 14 residues. Germline V lookup: CDR1 SGHVS, CDR2 FQNEAQ. Written as DNA, the CDR3 is TGTGCCAGCAGCTTACAGGGACATCAAGAGACCCAGTACTTC. Its translation is CASSLQGHQETQYF.

The genes are TRBV4-3 and TRBJ1-1, with D perhaps matching TRBD1 (5 bases). V gave up 0 bases and J gave up 3 bases, with 14 bases separating them. Germline loops: CDR1 LGHNA, CDR2 YSLEER. The CDR3 is 16 amino acids. CDR3 in amino acids: CASSQESVGADTEAFF. CDR3 DNA: TGCGCCAGCAGCCAAGAATCGGTAGGGGCGGACACTGAAGCTTTCTTT.